The T cell receptor (beta chain) described here comes from a study of blood T cell repertoires in COVID-19. About the study: Acute and convalescent COVID-19 specimens originated in the United States, Italy and Spain. The cDNA or gDNA used as material had been derived from T cells, B-cell-depleted T cells, or PBMCs.

Original data processing: Amplification from reference gene primers served as the basis for estimated nucleated cell counts. The protocol was immunoSEQ multiplex PCR, while the TCRdb copy is restricted to in-frame clones and leaves out a portion. V, J and clone size are those of that table, while D and trimming were read from the DNA. The table lists under 350,000 clones, 85% to 90% of them singletons. V gave up 6 bases and J gave up 3 bases, with 15 bases separating them. This CDR3 region has 14 residues. The germline CDR1 and CDR2 sequences are MDHEN and SYDVKM. The V gene is TRBV28, the J gene TRBJ2-7, with D possibly TRBD2 on 6 matching bases. Sample: peripheral blood. This receptor was identified in a man between 65 and 80 years old with acute or convalescent COVID-19. DNA for the CDR3: TGTGCCAGCAGGCCTAGCGATTCTTACTACGAGCAGTACTTC. It is translated as CASRPSDSYYEQYF.